Listed here are 13 T cell receptor beta chains from one sample, sequenced in a study of cytomegalovirus exposure and HLA in healthy donors. PCR involved 60 Vbeta and 13 Jbeta primers. The method was immunoSEQ multiplex PCR; TCRdb's version includes in-frame clones alone and lacks a portion of them. Of around 100,000 clones in the sample, 77% are singletons; the top ten hold around a tenth. Sequencing was done on a sample of PBMCs. These receptors came from a male donor in good health and CMV-seropositive.

In DNA form, the CDR3 reads TGCGCCAGCAGCCAAACCCATTTGAGGGAGCCAGCCTACAATGAGCAGTTCTTC. Its protein is CASSQTHLREPAYNEQFF. J is TRBJ2-1 and V is TRBV4-3; a possible D gene is TRBD2 (5 bases). Germline V gene sequence: CDR1 LGHNA, CDR2 YSLEER. V lost 2 bases and J 2 bases, leaving 19 bases between the germline ends. CDR3 length equals 18 residues.

The V call is TRBV7-9, the J call TRBJ2-7, with D tentatively TRBD1 (6 bases). The CDR3 is made up of 12 amino acids. Per germline, CDR1 SEHNR and CDR2 FQNEAQ (reference sequence). Trimming pared 5 bases from V and 4 bases from J, leaving 9 bases between. This CDR3 reads CASSPGQYEQYF. The CDR3 nucleotides are TGTGCCAGCAGCCCCGGACAGTACGAGCAGTACTTC.

The rearrangement joins TRBV28 to TRBJ2-2; the D gene is possibly TRBD1 (5 bases). V was clipped by 10 bases and J by 7 bases, with 13 bases between them. Germline V lookup: CDR1 MDHEN, CDR2 SYDVKM. The CDR3 runs 12 residues. The chain's CDR3 is CATRSGFGELFF. The CDR3 DNA reads as TGTGCCACCAGGTCAGGGTTCGGGGAGCTGTTTTTT. Complete variable domain (other parts from reference TRBV28 and TRBJ2-2): DVKVTQSSRYLVKRTGEKVFLECVQDMDHENMFWYRQDPGLGLRLIYFSYDVKMKEKGDIPEGYSVSREKKERFSLILESASTNQTSMYLCATRSGFGELFFGEGSRLTVL.

The J gene is TRBJ1-1, the V gene TRBV2; D uncertain. Looked up from germline, CDR1 is SNHLY and CDR2 is FYNNEI. V was shortened by 0 bases and J by 7 bases, with 6 bases between the two germline ends. This CDR3 is 12 amino acids long. The CDR3 sequence: CASSEAEVEAFF. CDR3 nucleotide sequence: TGTGCCAGCAGTGAAGCAGAGGTTGAAGCTTTCTTT. Filled out from reference TRBV2 and TRBJ1-1, the complete variable domain reads EPEVTQTPSHQVTQMGQEVILRCVPISNHLYFYWYRQILGQKVEFLVSFYNNEISEKSEIFDDQFSVERPDGSNFTLKIRSTKLEDSAMYFCASSEAEVEAFFGQGTRLTVV.

The rearrangement joins TRBV5-1 to TRBJ2-3; possible D gene TRBD2, 6 bases. Deletions cut 0 bases from V and 5 bases from J, with 13 bases between. CDR1 and CDR2 from the germline V gene are SGHRS and YFSETQ. The CDR3 is 15 residues long. This CDR3 reads CASSLGLANRDTQYF. In DNA form, the CDR3 reads TGCGCCAGCAGCTTGGGGCTAGCGAATCGAGATACGCAGTATTTT.

The chain uses TRBV27 and TRBJ2-5; 8 nucleotides agree with TRBD1. The CDR3 length is 18 residues. With V trimmed by 0 bases and J by 1 base, 10 bases remained unmatched. Germline CDR1 is MNHEY and CDR2 is SMNVEV (reference sequence). Here the CDR3 reads CASSLSPRTGKSQETQYF. As DNA, the CDR3 is TGTGCCAGCAGTTTATCGCCACGGACAGGGAAGAGCCAAGAGACCCAGTACTTC.

There are a few counts of this clone. At one of its ends the junction is not consistent with the germline gene, which may arise from a read error. The chain couples TRBV7-8 to TRBJ1-2; 7 bases match TRBD1. Germline CDR1 reads SGHVS; CDR2 reads FQNEAQ. CDR3 size: 13 residues. The CDR3 nucleotides read TGTGCCAGCACCTTAGACAGGGCGGCTGGCTACACCTTC. This encodes CASTLDRAAGYTF. Complete variable domain (other parts from reference TRBV7-8 and TRBJ1-2): GAGVSQSPRYKVAKRGQDVALRCDPISGHVSLFWYQQALGQGPEFLTYFQNEAQLDKSGLPSDRFFAERPEGSVSTLKIQRTQQEDSAVYLCASTLDRAAGYTFGSGTRLTVV.

The chain has TRBV7-8 and TRBJ2-1; weak D call: TRBD1 (6 bases). From germline, CDR1 is SGHVS and CDR2 FQNEAQ. Trimming pared 1 base from V and 5 bases from J, leaving 12 bases between. The CDR3 is 15 residues long. The CDR3 loop is CASSLGGPSNNEQFF. CDR3 bases: TGTGCCAGCAGCTTAGGGGGGCCGTCAAACAATGAGCAGTTCTTC.

This clone was detected only a few times. V is TRBV6-6 and J is TRBJ2-3; 9 bases agree with TRBD1. This CDR3 contains 15 residues. J was trimmed by 9 bases and V by 0 bases; bases with no gene match: 7. Germline CDR1 is MNHNY and CDR2 is SVGAGI (reference sequence). CDR3 residues: CASSYSRGQGLTQYF. CDR3 coding DNA: TGTGCCAGCAGTTACTCGAGGGGACAGGGTTTAACGCAGTATTTT.

The chain joins TRBV10-3 to TRBJ2-5; 13 nucleotides align to TRBD2. Looked up from germline, CDR1 is ENHRY and CDR2 is SYGVKD. The trim removed 11 bases at V and 11 bases at J, leaving 17 bases unmatched. The CDR3 consists of 15 residues. Here the CDR3 DNA reads TGTGCCGTCGGAAGACTAGCGGGAGGTCAATACAAGCAGTACTTC. Encoded protein: CAVGRLAGGQYKQYF.

The V and J genes are TRBV7-2 and TRBJ1-5, with 9 bases aligning to TRBD1. The ends lost 5 bases at V and 7 bases at J; junction bases unmatched: 9. There are 15 residues in the CDR3. Germline V gene sequence: CDR1 SGHTA, CDR2 FQGNSA. CDR3 sequence: CASSITGGAGQPQHF. Here the CDR3 DNA reads TGTGCCAGCAGCATTACAGGGGGCGCAGGGCAGCCCCAGCATTTT.

The chain recombines TRBV6-5 with TRBJ1-2; 9 positions agree with TRBD1. The CDR3 contains 13 residues. From germline, CDR1 is MNHEY and CDR2 SVGAGI. Losses at the gene ends were 6 bases for V and 3 bases for J; bases not matched to a gene: 2. The CDR3 here is CASRDRGYYGYTF. The CDR3 DNA reads TGTGCCAGCAGGGACAGGGGATACTATGGCTACACCTTC.

With regard to this clone: This same CDR3 is encoded by further DNA sequences in the sample. This sequence joins TRBV7-9 and TRBJ1-5, with D possibly being TRBD1 (6 bases). CDR1 SEHNR and CDR2 FQNEAQ come from the germline V gene (reference sequence). This CDR3 comprises 14 residues. Between the trimmed V and J ends, which lost 3 bases and 1 base, there was a span of 7 bases. As DNA, the CDR3 is TGTGCCAGCAGCTTGGGGGCGAGCAATCAGCCCCAGCATTTT. Its translation: CASSLGASNQPQHF.